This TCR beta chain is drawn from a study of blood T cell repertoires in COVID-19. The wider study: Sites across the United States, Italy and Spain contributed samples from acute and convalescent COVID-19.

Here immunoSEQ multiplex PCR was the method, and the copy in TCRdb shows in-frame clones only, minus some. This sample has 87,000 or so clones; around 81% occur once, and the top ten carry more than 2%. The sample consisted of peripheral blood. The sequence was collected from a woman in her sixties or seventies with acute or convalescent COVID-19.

The CDR3 reads CASSPRVDGHRDGYGYTF. The CDR3 nucleotides read TGTGCCAGCTCACCGAGAGTTGATGGGCACAGGGACGGCTATGGCTACACCTTC. The rearrangement links TRBV18 to TRBJ1-2, with a possible D match to TRBD1 (6 bases). The CDR3 extends over 18 amino acids. CDR1 and CDR2 (germline): KGHSH, LQKENI. V was cut by 3 bases and J by 4 bases, with 24 bases left in between. Full variable domain (rest looked up from reference TRBV18 and TRBJ1-2): NAGVMQNPRHLVRRRGQEARLRCSPMKGHSHVYWYRQLPEEGLKFMVYLQKENIIDESGMPKERFSAEFPKEGPSILRIQQVVRGDSAAYFCASSPRVDGHRDGYGYTFGSGTRLTVV.